This is a list of T cell receptor beta chains from one sample in a study of blood T cells in healthy people across ages. MiXCR, applied by TCRdb to the 5' RACE reads, yields one record per CDR3 protein. Of 1.5 million to 2 million distinct CDR3 sequences in the sample, roughly 43% were seen once. Input material: blood. The receptors stem from a human donor in good health. Both conserved end residues are part of each CDR3. The D gene is left open where the match is weak. Not all rows give a size; the values are once, few, many and, for expanded clones, a class.

V gene: TRBV10-3
J gene: TRBJ2-7
clone size: .
D gene: .
CDR3 DNA: TGTGCCACGGGAAACCTTGACGTGTATATCTTCGAGCAGTACTTC
CDR3 protein: CATGNLDVYIFEQYF

V gene: TRBV5-1
J gene: TRBJ2-6
clone size: many
D gene: .
CDR3 DNA: TGCGCCAGCAGCTTGGAACCCCGCTCTGGGGCCAACGTCCTGACTTTC
CDR3 protein: CASSLEPRSGANVLTF

V gene: TRBV27
J gene: TRBJ2-7
clone size: few
D gene: .
CDR3 DNA: TGTGCCAGCAGTTTATTCCCGGGAAGCTACGAGCAGTACTTC
CDR3 protein: CASSLFPGSYEQYF

V gene: TRBV7-9
J gene: TRBJ2-1
clone size: .
D gene: TRBD1
CDR3 DNA: TGTGCCAGCAGCTTAGGGGGCAGGGGGATTCGCAATGAGCAGTTCTTC
CDR3 protein: CASSLGGRGIRNEQFF

V gene: TRBV29-1
J gene: TRBJ1-2
clone size: few
D gene: TRBD1
CDR3 DNA: TGCAGCGTCATTCCTCCGGGACAGGGGGGCTATGGCTACACCTTC
CDR3 protein: CSVIPPGQGGYGYTF

V gene: TRBV20-1
J gene: TRBJ2-3
clone size: .
D gene: .
CDR3 DNA: TGCAGTGCTCGGACAGTTAGCACAGATACGCAGTATTTT
CDR3 protein: CSARTVSTDTQYF

V gene: TRBV28
J gene: TRBJ2-5
clone size: once
D gene: .
CDR3 DNA: TGTGCCAGCAGTCCACGTCCCTGGGGGACCTCACAAGAGACCCAGTACTTC
CDR3 protein: CASSPRPWGTSQETQYF

V gene: TRBV11-2
J gene: TRBJ2-7
clone size: .
D gene: .
CDR3 DNA: TGTGCCAGCAGCTTAGTGCTGGCAGGGGAGCACGAGCAGTACTTC
CDR3 protein: CASSLVLAGEHEQYF

V gene: TRBV6-6
J gene: TRBJ2-2
clone size: few
D gene: .
CDR3 DNA: TGTGCCAGCAGTTACAACAGGGCTACCGGGGAGCTGTTTTTT
CDR3 protein: CASSYNRATGELFF

V gene: TRBV5-5
J gene: TRBJ2-1
clone size: few
D gene: .
CDR3 DNA: TGTGCCAGCAGCTCCGACGGGATCACATACAATGAGCAGTTCTTC
CDR3 protein: CASSSDGITYNEQFF

V gene: TRBV5-6
J gene: TRBJ2-1
clone size: few
D gene: .
CDR3 DNA: TGTGCCAGCAGCCCTACCCCGGGACACAACAATGAGCAGTTCTTC
CDR3 protein: CASSPTPGHNNEQFF

V gene: TRBV6-5
J gene: TRBJ1-1
clone size: .
D gene: .
CDR3 DNA: TGTGCCAGCAGTTACTCGGGCAGGGCTGAAGCTTTCTTT
CDR3 protein: CASSYSGRAEAFF

V gene: TRBV28
J gene: TRBJ2-5
clone size: .
D gene: .
CDR3 DNA: TGTGCCAGCAGGGCAGGGCGAACCTTCCAAGAGACCCAGTACTTC
CDR3 protein: CASRAGRTFQETQYF

V gene: TRBV10-3
J gene: TRBJ1-2
clone size: few
D gene: .
CDR3 DNA: TGTGCCATCAGTGACTCGGGGAAAGCGAACTATGGCTACACCTTC
CDR3 protein: CAISDSGKANYGYTF

V gene: TRBV4-1
J gene: TRBJ2-7
clone size: .
D gene: TRBD2
CDR3 DNA: TGCGCCAGCAGCCAGACTAGCGGGACTGACTACGAGCAGTACTTC
CDR3 protein: CASSQTSGTDYEQYF

V gene: TRBV5-1
J gene: TRBJ2-5
clone size: few
D gene: TRBD1
CDR3 DNA: TGCGCCAGCAGCCGCCCCGGGACAGCTAACAATGAGCAGTACTTC
CDR3 protein: CASSRPGTANNEQYF

V gene: TRBV7-2
J gene: TRBJ1-1
clone size: .
D gene: .
CDR3 DNA: TGTGCCAGCAGCTTAGCAGGGCCCTTGTGGACCACTGAAGCTTTCTTT
CDR3 protein: CASSLAGPLWTTEAFF

V gene: TRBV6-5
J gene: TRBJ1-3
clone size: .
D gene: .
CDR3 DNA: TGTGCCAGCAGTTACTCTGGGGCCGGGGCCTCTGGAAACACCATATATTTT
CDR3 protein: CASSYSGAGASGNTIYF

V gene: TRBV24-1
J gene: TRBJ2-5
clone size: few
D gene: .
CDR3 DNA: TGTGCCACCAGTGATTTGATACCGGGACACACCGAGACCCAGTACTTC
CDR3 protein: CATSDLIPGHTETQYF

V gene: TRBV29-1
J gene: TRBJ2-5
clone size: few
D gene: TRBD2
CDR3 DNA: TGCAGCGCCAGATCCAGCGGGGGAGAGACCCAGTACTTC
CDR3 protein: CSARSSGGETQYF

V gene: TRBV7-6
J gene: TRBJ1-2
clone size: .
D gene: TRBD1
CDR3 DNA: TGTGCCAGCAGCCCCAGGGGGTTGCAGGGAGCAAAAGGCTATGGCTACACCTTC
CDR3 protein: CASSPRGLQGAKGYGYTF

V gene: TRBV13
J gene: TRBJ2-7
clone size: .
D gene: .
CDR3 DNA: TGTGCTAGCAGCCCCGGTTTGATGATGATTAACGAGCAGTACTTC
CDR3 protein: CASSPGLMMINEQYF

V gene: TRBV2
J gene: TRBJ2-5
clone size: few
D gene: .
CDR3 DNA: TGTGCCAGCAGAGCCACGGGGGCGCTTGGGACCCAGTACTTC
CDR3 protein: CASRATGALGTQYF

V gene: TRBV3-1
J gene: TRBJ2-7
clone size: .
D gene: .
CDR3 DNA: TGTGCCAGCAGCCTTTCAGGGTTCGGGGACGAGCAGTACTTC
CDR3 protein: CASSLSGFGDEQYF

V gene: TRBV6-5
J gene: TRBJ1-2
clone size: .
D gene: .
CDR3 DNA: TGTGCCAGCAGTTACCCAGGGGAGCATGGCTACACCTTC
CDR3 protein: CASSYPGEHGYTF

V gene: TRBV10-3
J gene: TRBJ2-5
clone size: .
D gene: TRBD1
CDR3 DNA: TGTGCCATCAATCAGGGGGCGGACCAAGAGACCCAGTACTTC
CDR3 protein: CAINQGADQETQYF

V gene: TRBV7-3
J gene: TRBJ2-3
clone size: .
D gene: .
CDR3 DNA: TGTGCCAGCAGCTTAACGGGGGGAGGCACGCAGTATTTT
CDR3 protein: CASSLTGGGTQYF

V gene: TRBV11-1
J gene: TRBJ1-1
clone size: few
D gene: .
CDR3 DNA: TGTGCCAGCAGCTTATTTTCGTATAACACTGAAGCTTTCTTT
CDR3 protein: CASSLFSYNTEAFF